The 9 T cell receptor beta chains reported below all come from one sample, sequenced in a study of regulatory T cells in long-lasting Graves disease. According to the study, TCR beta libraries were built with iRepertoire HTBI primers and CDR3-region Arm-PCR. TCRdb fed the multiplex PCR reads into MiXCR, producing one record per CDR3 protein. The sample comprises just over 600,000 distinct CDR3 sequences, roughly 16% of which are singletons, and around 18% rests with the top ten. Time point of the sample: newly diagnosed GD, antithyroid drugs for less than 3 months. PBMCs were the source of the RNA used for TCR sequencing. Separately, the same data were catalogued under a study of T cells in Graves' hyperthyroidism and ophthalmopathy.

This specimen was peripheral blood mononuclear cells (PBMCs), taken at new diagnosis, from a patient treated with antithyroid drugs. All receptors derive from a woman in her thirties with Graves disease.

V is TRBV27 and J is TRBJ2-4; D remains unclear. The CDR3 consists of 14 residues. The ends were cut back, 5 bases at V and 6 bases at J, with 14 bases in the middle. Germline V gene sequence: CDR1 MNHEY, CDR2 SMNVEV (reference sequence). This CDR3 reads CASSLGQNRNIQYF. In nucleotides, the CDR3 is TGTGCCAGCAGTCTCGGGCAGAACCGAAACATTCAGTACTTC.

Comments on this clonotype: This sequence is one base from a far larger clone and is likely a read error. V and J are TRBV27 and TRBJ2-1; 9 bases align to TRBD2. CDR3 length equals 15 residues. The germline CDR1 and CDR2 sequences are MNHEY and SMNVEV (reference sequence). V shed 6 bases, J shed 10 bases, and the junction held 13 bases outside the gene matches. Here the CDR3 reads CASSPALAGAGEQFF. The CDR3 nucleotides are TGTGCCAGCAGCCCTGCGTTAGCGGGAGCTGGAGAGCAGTTCTTC.

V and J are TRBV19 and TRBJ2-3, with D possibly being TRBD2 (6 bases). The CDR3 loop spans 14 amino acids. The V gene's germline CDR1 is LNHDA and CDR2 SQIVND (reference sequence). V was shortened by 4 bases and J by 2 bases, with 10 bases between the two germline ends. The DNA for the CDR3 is TGTGCCAGTAGTAAGCTAGCGACCACAGATACGCAGTATTTT. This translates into CASSKLATTDTQYF.

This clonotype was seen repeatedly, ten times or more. CDR3 DNA: TGTGCCTGGAGTGTCCTCCGCAGAGGCTACACCTTC. It codes for CAWSVLRRGYTF. The rearrangement joins TRBV30 to TRBJ1-2; D call uncertain. Trimming took 0 bases from V and 8 from J, leaving 10 bases between them. The CDR3 contains 12 residues. The germline V gene has CDR1 GTSNPN and CDR2 SVGIG (reference sequence).

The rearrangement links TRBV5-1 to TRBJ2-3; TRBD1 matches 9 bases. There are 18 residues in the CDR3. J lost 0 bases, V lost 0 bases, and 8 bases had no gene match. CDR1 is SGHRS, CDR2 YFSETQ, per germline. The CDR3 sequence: CASSLGPKGTGSTDTQYF. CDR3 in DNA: TGCGCCAGCAGCTTGGGTCCAAAGGGGACAGGGAGCACAGATACGCAGTATTTT. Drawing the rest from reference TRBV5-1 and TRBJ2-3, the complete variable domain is KAGVTQTPRYLIKTRGQQVTLSCSPISGHRSVSWYQQTPGQGLQFLFEYFSETQRNKGNFPGRFSGRQFSNSRSEMNVSTLELGDSALYLCASSLGPKGTGSTDTQYFGPGTRLTVL.

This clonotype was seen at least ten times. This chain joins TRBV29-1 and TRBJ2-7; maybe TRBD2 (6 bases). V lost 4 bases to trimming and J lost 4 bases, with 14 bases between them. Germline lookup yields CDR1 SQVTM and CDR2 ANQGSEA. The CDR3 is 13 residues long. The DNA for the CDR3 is TGCAGCGTTGTGGCCGGACTAACTTACGAGCAGTACTTC. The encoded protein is CSVVAGLTYEQYF.

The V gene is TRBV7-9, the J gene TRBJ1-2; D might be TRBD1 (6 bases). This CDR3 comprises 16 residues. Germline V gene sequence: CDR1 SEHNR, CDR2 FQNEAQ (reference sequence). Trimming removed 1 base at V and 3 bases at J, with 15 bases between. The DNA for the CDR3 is TGTGCCAGCAGCTTAGATTTTTGGGGGGCAGACTATGGCTACACCTTC. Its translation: CASSLDFWGADYGYTF.

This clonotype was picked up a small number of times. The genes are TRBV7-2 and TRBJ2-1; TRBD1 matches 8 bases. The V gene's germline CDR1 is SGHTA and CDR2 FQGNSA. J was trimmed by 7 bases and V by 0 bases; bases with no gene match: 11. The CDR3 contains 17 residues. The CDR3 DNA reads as TGTGCCAGCAGCTTAGCGCCTTCAGGGGGCGGAGTGAATGAGCAGTTCTTC. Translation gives CASSLAPSGGGVNEQFF.

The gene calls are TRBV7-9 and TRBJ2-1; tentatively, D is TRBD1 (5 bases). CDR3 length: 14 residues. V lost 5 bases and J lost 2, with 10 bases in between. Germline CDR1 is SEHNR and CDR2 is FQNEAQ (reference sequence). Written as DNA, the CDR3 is TGTGCCAGCAGCCCTGGGGCAGCCTACAATGAGCAGTTCTTC. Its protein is CASSPGAAYNEQFF.